The present T cell receptor (beta chain) was sequenced within a study of cytomegalovirus exposure and HLA in healthy donors (dated 2017 in TCRdb). A note on the overall study: According to a later analysis, one platform produced both the roughly 130 validation repertoires and the 700 or so repertoires of the first cohort. The aim of the study was to test whether cataloging public T cell receptors could identify signatures of past pathogen exposure. In addition to the first cohort of 666 subjects, a separate validation cohort of approximately 120 different subjects was used. To predict cytomegalovirus infection status, the study brought together high-throughput TCR immunosequencing, statistical association of individual TCRs with disease status, and machine learning. Results the study describes overall, beyond this receptor: Of the cluster scores, around 95% were above 0 in a later analysis, which found that TCRs clustered in the first cohort also tended to co-occur in the 110 or so validation repertoires. Cytomegalovirus status was reported to be diagnosed by the classifier with high specificity and sensitivity in both the original and validation cohorts. The authors suggested that the approach could potentially be generalized to other disease states and immunological phenotypes. Across donors, most TCR sequences were observed very rarely, whereas some public TCRs were present in many individuals. All 120 or so repertoires were used to score co-occurrence in the validation cohort in a later analysis, because that analysis had no HLA typing for the cohort. A few of the identified cytomegalovirus-associated TCR beta chains were confirmed in vitro to be specific for cytomegalovirus antigens. The study gave a list of under 200 TCR beta chains associated with cytomegalovirus.

As encoded in the germline V gene (reference sequence), CDR1 is MNHEY while CDR2 is SMNVEV. From cysteine to phenylalanine, the CDR3 is 14 amino acids long. Only the CDR3 portion is preserved as DNA: 42 bases, with reading frame beginning at the first base. V gives up 6 bases and J gives up 8 bases, and the segment between their germline ends measures 14 bases. To prepare the library, the immunoSEQ multiplex PCR assay was applied. On the study's bioinformatics: A statistical classification framework was built to diagnose cytomegalovirus status from the catalog of TCR beta chain sequences. Entries here come from immuneACCESS through TCRdb and include only in-frame sequences with V and J called. Some clones fail to appear in such tables; in the studies checked, an unresolved V gene covers under half of the shortfall, and the cause of the remainder is unknown. The V and J calls and clone size are taken from that table; D and trimming were inferred from the DNA. Counted in this sample were hundreds of thousands of clones; less than 85% of them appeared once. The ten largest clones capture roughly 5.5% of the sample.

Donors formed part of the validation cohort, which comprised some 120 subjects and was distinct from the first cohort of 690 or so subjects. Notes on this clone: Its antigen remains unidentified. No base qualities exist here, and no much larger clone lies one base off it.

The sequence came from a woman aged 18-35 years in good health and CMV-seronegative. The chain was built from TRBV27 and TRBJ1-6; TRBD1 is possibly the D segment (6 matching bases). The sample taken for sequencing was PBMCs. CDR3 protein: CASRQGTLYSPLHF. The bases read TGTGCCAGCAGACAGGGAACGTTGTATTCACCCCTCCACTTT.